Listed below are T cell receptor beta chains from one sample, sequenced in a study of T-cell reconstitution after alpha-beta-depleted transplantation in children. TCRdb reanalysed the PCR reads using MiXCR and keeps one entry per CDR3 protein. The sample includes about 58,000 distinct CDR3 sequences, less than 55% of them seen just once. The sample in question was PBMCs, mostly from graft donor cells, obtained 360 days after TCRalphabeta/CD19-depleted stem cell transplant. The source of these receptors is a male patient under 18 who had a stem cell transplant for acute lymphoblastic leukemia, so the T cells may come from the graft donor. CDR3s include the opening cysteine and the closing phenylalanine or tryptophan. Each record gives: clone size, J gene, D gene, V gene, CDR3 protein, CDR3 DNA. A D gene is named only where the DNA matches it firmly. Clone sizes are given selectively: once, few, many, or a class where the clone is expanded.

size: few; J: TRBJ1-3; D: NA; V: TRBV12-3/TRBV12-4; CDR3: CASSPRTVSSGNTIYF; DNA: TGTGCCAGCAGCCCGAGGACAGTCAGCTCTGGAAACACCATATATTTT
size: NA; J: TRBJ2-3; D: NA; V: TRBV9; CDR3: CASSVHGTDTQYF; DNA: TGTGCCAGCAGCGTACACGGGACAGATACGCAGTATTTT
size: NA; J: TRBJ1-1; D: NA; V: TRBV6-2/TRBV6-3; CDR3: CASSYLSYEAFF; DNA: TGTGCCAGCAGTTATCTCAGTTATGAAGCTTTCTTT
size: many; J: TRBJ1-5; D: NA; V: TRBV6-2/TRBV6-3; CDR3: CASSYIQGGGQPQHF; DNA: TGTGCCAGCAGTTATATACAGGGAGGAGGGCAGCCCCAGCATTTT
size: NA; J: TRBJ2-5; D: NA; V: TRBV9; CDR3: CASSVEAGAGETQYF; DNA: TGTGCCAGCAGCGTAGAGGCGGGGGCAGGGGAGACCCAGTACTTC
size: NA; J: TRBJ2-3; D: TRBD1; V: TRBV2; CDR3: CASGDRPSTDTQYF; DNA: TGTGCCAGCGGGGACAGGCCTAGCACAGATACGCAGTATTTT
size: NA; J: TRBJ2-7; D: TRBD1; V: TRBV20-1; CDR3: CSAGQGLFYEQYF; DNA: TGCAGTGCTGGACAGGGATTATTCTACGAGCAGTACTTC
size: few; J: TRBJ2-7; D: NA; V: TRBV10-2; CDR3: CASSNADRGSVYEQYF; DNA: TGCGCCAGCAGTAACGCAGATAGGGGGAGTGTATACGAGCAGTACTTC
size: few; J: TRBJ2-3; D: NA; V: TRBV7-2; CDR3: CASSLGSPGSDTQYF; DNA: TGTGCCAGCAGCTTAGGGTCTCCGGGTTCAGATACGCAGTATTTT
size: few; J: TRBJ1-3; D: NA; V: TRBV4-1; CDR3: CASSPISGNTIYF; DNA: TGCGCCAGCAGCCCCATCTCCGGAAACACCATATATTTT
size: NA; J: TRBJ2-7; D: TRBD2; V: TRBV20-1; CDR3: CSASLMGGDEQYF; DNA: TGCAGTGCTAGCCTCATGGGGGGGGATGAGCAGTACTTC
size: NA; J: TRBJ2-3; D: NA; V: TRBV19; CDR3: CASSIVGQGSTDTQYF; DNA: TGTGCCAGTAGTATAGTGGGGCAGGGGAGCACAGATACGCAGTATTTT
size: NA; J: TRBJ2-1; D: TRBD2; V: TRBV29-1; CDR3: CSVVGGMTLSYNEQFF; DNA: TGCAGCGTTGTCGGGGGGATGACCCTCTCCTACAATGAGCAGTTCTTC
size: NA; J: TRBJ2-7; D: NA; V: TRBV11-2; CDR3: CASSSDYYEQYF; DNA: TGTGCCAGCAGCTCCGACTACTACGAGCAGTACTTC
size: few; J: TRBJ2-3; D: NA; V: TRBV24-1; CDR3: CATSRVGDADTQYF; DNA: TGTGCCACCAGTAGGGTAGGGGATGCAGATACGCAGTATTTT
size: few; J: TRBJ2-1; D: NA; V: TRBV28; CDR3: CASSLPGTFSYNEQFF; DNA: TGTGCCAGCAGTCTCCCCGGGACTTTCTCCTACAATGAGCAGTTCTTC
size: NA; J: TRBJ2-2; D: NA; V: TRBV12-3/TRBV12-4; CDR3: CASNGENTGELFF; DNA: TGTGCCAGCAACGGGGAAAACACCGGGGAGCTGTTTTTT
size: NA; J: TRBJ1-5; D: NA; V: TRBV27; CDR3: CASSYSGAQPQHF; DNA: TGTGCCAGCAGTTATTCAGGGGCTCAGCCCCAGCATTTT
size: NA; J: TRBJ2-7; D: NA; V: TRBV29-1; CDR3: CSVEGGNGSEQYF; DNA: TGCAGCGTTGAAGGGGGGAATGGTTCCGAGCAGTACTTC
size: few; J: TRBJ2-3; D: TRBD2; V: TRBV20-1; CDR3: CSANRGSGASGKADTQYF; DNA: TGCAGTGCAAACCGAGGTAGTGGGGCTAGCGGGAAAGCAGATACGCAGTATTTT
size: NA; J: TRBJ2-3; D: NA; V: TRBV5-1; CDR3: CASSPGGIMTDTQYF; DNA: TGCGCCAGCAGCCCAGGCGGAATTATGACAGATACGCAGTATTTT
size: NA; J: TRBJ1-5; D: NA; V: TRBV7-9; CDR3: CASSLDRNQPQHF; DNA: TGTGCCAGCAGCTTAGACAGGAATCAGCCCCAGCATTTT
size: NA; J: TRBJ2-4; D: TRBD1; V: TRBV7-9; CDR3: CASSSSPGDRGKNIQYF; DNA: TGTGCCAGCAGCTCATCACCTGGGGACAGGGGAAAAAACATTCAGTACTTC
size: NA; J: TRBJ2-3; D: NA; V: TRBV11-3; CDR3: CASSFLPHTDTQYF; DNA: TGTGCCAGCAGCTTTCTTCCTCACACAGATACGCAGTATTTT
size: NA; J: TRBJ2-1; D: NA; V: TRBV29-1; CDR3: CSVEGVASSSYNEQFF; DNA: TGCAGCGTTGAAGGAGTAGCGTCTAGCTCCTACAATGAGCAGTTCTTC
size: NA; J: TRBJ2-3; D: NA; V: TRBV20-1; CDR3: CSHTGGGLTDTQYF; DNA: TGCAGCCACACGGGCGGGGGCCTCACAGATACGCAGTATTTT
size: once; J: TRBJ2-1; D: NA; V: TRBV6-1; CDR3: CASQLESSYNEQFF; DNA: TGTGCCAGCCAACTCGAAAGCTCCTACAATGAGCAGTTCTTC
size: NA; J: TRBJ2-3; D: NA; V: TRBV5-1; CDR3: CASSFLGDTQYF; DNA: TGCGCCAGCAGCTTTCTGGGAGATACGCAGTATTTT
size: NA; J: TRBJ2-1; D: NA; V: TRBV7-2; CDR3: CASSFTVGQFF; DNA: TGTGCCAGCAGCTTCACGGTCGGGCAGTTCTTC
size: NA; J: TRBJ2-2; D: TRBD2; V: TRBV9; CDR3: CASSSGLADLKNTGELFF; DNA: TGTGCCAGCAGCTCGGGACTAGCGGACCTAAAGAACACCGGGGAGCTGTTTTTT
size: few; J: TRBJ2-3; D: NA; V: TRBV10-3; CDR3: CAISQEKITQYF; DNA: TGTGCCATCAGCCAAGAGAAGATAACGCAGTATTTT
size: few; J: TRBJ2-3; D: NA; V: TRBV28; CDR3: CASSPPKGLSTDTQYF; DNA: TGTGCCAGCAGTCCCCCAAAGGGCCTTAGCACAGATACGCAGTATTTT
size: few; J: TRBJ1-1; D: TRBD1; V: TRBV11-1; CDR3: CASNRGNTEAFF; DNA: TGTGCCAGCAACAGGGGGAACACTGAAGCTTTCTTT
size: few; J: TRBJ2-7; D: TRBD1; V: TRBV11-2; CDR3: CASSYSPLIPGQGAYEQYF; DNA: TGTGCCAGCAGCTACTCCCCCCTCATACCGGGACAGGGGGCCTACGAGCAGTACTTC
size: few; J: TRBJ2-5; D: NA; V: TRBV4-2; CDR3: CASSQDLNSQETQYF; DNA: TGTGCCAGCAGCCAAGATCTGAACTCCCAAGAGACCCAGTACTTC
size: NA; J: TRBJ2-1; D: NA; V: TRBV3-1; CDR3: CASSPFPGGSNEQFF; DNA: TGTGCCAGCAGCCCCTTTCCTGGGGGATCCAATGAGCAGTTCTTC
size: NA; J: TRBJ1-5; D: TRBD1; V: TRBV6-1; CDR3: CASSAGTGWQPQHF; DNA: TGTGCCAGCTCGGCGGGGACAGGGTGGCAGCCCCAGCATTTT
size: once; J: TRBJ2-7; D: TRBD1; V: TRBV20-1; CDR3: CSARPTSTQTFGTGSYEQYF; DNA: TGCAGTGCCCGACCCACCTCTACACAAACGTTCGGGACAGGGTCCTACGAGCAGTACTTC
size: few; J: TRBJ2-1; D: TRBD2; V: TRBV12-3/TRBV12-4; CDR3: CASSLGGHSGAYNEQFF; DNA: TGTGCCAGCAGTTTAGGGGGACATAGCGGGGCTTACAATGAGCAGTTCTTC